This entry lists 21 T cell receptor beta chains sequenced from one sample in a study of monozygotic twins with inflammatory bowel disease. TCRdb reworked the 5' RACE reads into one entry per CDR3 protein, no DNA. The table for this sample gives approximately 400,000 distinct CDR3 sequences. The material sequenced was blood. All receptors derive from a human donor with ulcerative colitis or Crohn's disease, or a healthy co-twin of an affected twin (not recorded which).

The V gene is TRBV4-3, the J gene TRBJ2-4; TCRdb names TRBD1, which stays unverified in the absence of DNA. The CDR3 covers 18 residues. Germline V gene data show CDR1 as LGHNA and CDR2 as YSLEER. CDR3 protein: CASSQDQPGQGGRDIQYF.

V gene TRBV7-9 combines with J gene TRBJ2-6. The CDR3 covers 16 residues. The germline gives CDR1 SEHNR, CDR2 FQNEAQ (reference sequence). CDR3 sequence: CASSLGRNSGANVLTF.

The chain recombines TRBV9 with TRBJ2-7. The CDR3 runs to 14 residues. The germline CDR1 and CDR2 sequences are SGDLS and YYNGEE. The CDR3 protein is CASSVASATYEQYF.

The V gene is TRBV5-5, the J gene TRBJ2-3; the TRBD1 assignment by TCRdb is unverifiable without DNA. This CDR3 has 15 amino acids. The germline CDR1 and CDR2 sequences are SGHKS and YYEKEE (reference sequence). CDR3 loop: CASSFTGESTDTQYF.

The chain recombines TRBV5-1 with TRBJ2-3; TCRdb proposes TRBD1, but this gene call is untestable without DNA. The germline V gene has CDR1 SGHRS and CDR2 YFSETQ. This CDR3 is built from 15 residues. Here the CDR3 reads CASSPDGQASDTQYF.

The V and J genes are TRBV19 and TRBJ1-5; TCRdb's assignment of TRBD1 cannot be checked, as there is no DNA. The CDR3 is 16 amino acids. In germline, CDR1 is LNHDA, CDR2 SQIVND (reference sequence). The CDR3 loop reads CASSGQGAVGNQPQHF.

This chain connects TRBV10-3 to TRBJ2-1; there is no DNA to check the TCRdb D call of TRBD2. CDR3 length equals 14 residues. From germline, CDR1 is ENHRY and CDR2 SYGVKD. CDR3: CAISPRISDNEQFF.

This rearrangement joins TRBV7-9 to TRBJ1-1; TCRdb calls TRBD1, which cannot be checked without DNA. This CDR3 is built from 13 residues. Germline CDR1 SEHNR, CDR2 FQNEAQ (reference sequence). CDR3 amino acids: CASSLTGRAEAFF.

This chain connects TRBV20-1 to TRBJ1-3; checking the TCRdb D call of TRBD1 is not possible without DNA. Germline-derived CDR1 and CDR2 are DFQATT and SNEGSKA (reference sequence). The CDR3 consists of 15 residues. The CDR3 is CSVSGGPTSGNTIYF.

The chain links TRBV24-1 to TRBJ2-5; TCRdb calls TRBD2, which cannot be checked without DNA. Germline V gene data show CDR1 as KGHDR and CDR2 as SFDVKD. This CDR3 is built from 16 residues. CDR3 residues: CATSDFGLAVRETQYF.

The rearrangement joins TRBV25-1 to TRBJ2-1; checking the TCRdb D call of TRBD2 is not possible without DNA. The germline V gene encodes CDR1 MGHDK and CDR2 SYGVNS. The CDR3 runs to 14 residues. This chain's CDR3 is CASGLAGSYNEQFF. The full variable domain, rest sourced from reference TRBV25-1 and TRBJ2-1, is EADIYQTPRYLVIGTGKKITLECSQTMGHDKMYWYQQDPGMELHLIHYSYGVNSTEKGDLSSESTVSRIRTEHFPLTLESARPSHTSQYLCASGLAGSYNEQFFGPGTRLTVL.

The CDR3 protein is CASSSRLSTDTQYF. The chain combines TRBV5-1 with TRBJ2-3. CDR1 and CDR2 from the germline V gene are SGHRS and YFSETQ. This CDR3 comprises 14 residues.

V is TRBV11-1 and J is TRBJ2-3; TCRdb's D call of TRBD1 is untestable without DNA. The CDR3 loop spans 18 amino acids. Germline V gene data show CDR1 as SGHAT and CDR2 as FQDESV (reference sequence). CDR3 loop: CASSPTALDRPGTDTQYF.

The J gene is TRBJ1-1, the V gene TRBV6-5; TCRdb's D call, TRBD1, is unchecked because there is no DNA. The CDR3 runs 16 residues. Germline values: CDR1 MNHEY, CDR2 SVGAGI. The CDR3 here is CASSYTGISMNTEAFF.

The J gene is TRBJ2-7, the V gene TRBV4-3; TCRdb calls TRBD2, which cannot be checked without DNA. Germline lookup yields CDR1 LGHNA and CDR2 YSLEER. The CDR3 is 17 residues long. The CDR3 is CASSEVTSGRAHYEQYF.

The chain employs TRBV6-5 and TRBJ2-7; TCRdb reports TRBD2, a call that lacks DNA to check it against. The CDR3 loop spans 15 amino acids. Germline V gene sequence: CDR1 MNHEY, CDR2 SVGAGI. The CDR3 spells CASSSIAGAAYEQYF.

V is TRBV7-2 and J is TRBJ1-1; the TCRdb call, TRBD1, lacks DNA for checking. This CDR3 is 13 amino acids long. The germline CDR1 and CDR2 sequences are SGHTA and FQGNSA. CDR3: CASSRDRETEAFF.

The chain links TRBV5-1 to TRBJ2-2; the TRBD1 assignment by TCRdb is unverifiable without DNA. Per the germline V gene, CDR1 is SGHRS and CDR2 is YFSETQ. The CDR3 covers 14 residues. This CDR3 reads CASCLTGDTGELFF.

The rearrangement links TRBV5-1 to TRBJ1-1. The germline CDR1 and CDR2 sequences are SGHRS and YFSETQ. The CDR3 length is 14 residues. The CDR3 loop is CASSWGFSNTEAFF.

The chain joins TRBV15 to TRBJ2-7. The germline V gene has CDR1 LNHNV and CDR2 YYDKDF (reference sequence). The CDR3 is 14 amino acids. CDR3: CATSSAFGPYEQYF.

This chain links TRBV7-9 with TRBJ2-2; the TRBD1 assignment by TCRdb is unverifiable without DNA. The germline gives CDR1 SEHNR, CDR2 FQNEAQ (reference sequence). The CDR3 is 14 residues long. The CDR3 protein is CASSKDRGTGELFF. Using reference TRBV7-9 and TRBJ2-2 for the parts outside the CDR3, the full variable domain is DTGVSQNPRHKITKRGQNVTFRCDPISEHNRLYWYRQTLGQGPEFLTYFQNEAQLEKSRLLSDRFSAERPKGSFSTLEIQRTEQGDSAMYLCASSKDRGTGELFFGEGSRLTVL.